This T cell receptor beta chain was obtained from a study of cytomegalovirus exposure and HLA in healthy donors. Study findings and constraints: Association with HLA alleles at 0.05 false discovery rate was found for approximately 18,000 TCR beta sequences in a later analysis. A further, later analysis showed that HLA-associated TCR beta chains (compared with equally common others) were more clonally expanded. A list of 164 TCR beta chains associated with cytomegalovirus was given.

PCR used 60 Vbeta primers and 13 Jbeta primers. TCRdb keeps only in-frame clones here, not all; method: immunoSEQ multiplex PCR. The profile shows about 200,000 clones, 75% to 80% of them singletons. There were likely unrecorded immune exposures, though donors were nominally healthy when sampled. Trimming cost V 4 bases and J 2 bases, with 12 bases left between them. Germline V gene data show CDR1 as SGHRS and CDR2 as YFSETQ. This CDR3 is built from 14 residues. A word on this clone: Its antigen is not known.

The receptor's source is a male donor in good health and CMV-seronegative. V gene TRBV5-1 combines with J gene TRBJ2-5; a weak D match, TRBD2 (7 bases). Sample: PBMCs. CDR3 in amino acids: CASSGGGGQETQYF. Written as DNA, the CDR3 is TGCGCCAGCAGCGGGGGAGGGGGTCAAGAGACCCAGTACTTC.